This is a list of T cell receptor beta chains from one sample in a study of Ad26.COV2.S vaccination and SARS-CoV-2 variants. Sequencing used immunoSEQ multiplex PCR; TCRdb keeps in-frame clones, though not all of them. In the table there are approximately 300,000 clones, around four fifths of which are singletons. This sample comprised peripheral blood, obtained in a trial of Ad26.COV2.S vaccine versus placebo. Receptors were obtained from a person between 18 and 65 years old who received the Ad26.COV2.S COVID-19 vaccine or a placebo. Each CDR3 is given with its conserved first and last residue. A D gene is named only where the DNA matches it firmly. A row's size may be missing; if present it is once, few, many or a size class.

TRBJ2-2 | - | - | TRBV5-1 | CASSKGEVNTGELFF | TGCGCCAGCAGCAAGGGGGAGGTCAACACCGGGGAGCTGTTTTTT
TRBJ1-1 | - | - | TRBV7-9 | CASSRQMNTEAFF | TGTGCCAGCAGTCGACAGATGAACACTGAAGCTTTCTTT
TRBJ1-1 | - | - | TRBV29-1 | CSVVLEARNTEAFF | TGCAGCGTTGTGTTAGAAGCCAGGAACACTGAAGCTTTCTTT
TRBJ1-6 | - | - | TRBV19 | CASTRTHNSPLHF | TGTGCCAGTACCAGGACGCATAATTCACCCCTCCACTTT
TRBJ1-3 | few | TRBD1 | TRBV4-1 | CASSHSRTGSGNTIYF | TGCGCCAGCAGCCATTCGCGGACAGGCTCTGGAAACACCATATATTTT
TRBJ2-3 | - | TRBD2 | TRBV28 | CASHSGGGTDTQYF | TGTGCCAGCCACAGCGGGGGGGGCACAGATACGCAGTATTTT
TRBJ2-3 | - | - | TRBV30 | CAWSVTSGDTQYF | TGTGCCTGGAGTGTTACCTCTGGAGATACGCAGTATTTT
TRBJ1-2 | - | TRBD1 | TRBV19 | CASSPGQAGNYGYTF | TGTGCCAGTAGCCCTGGACAGGCCGGAAACTATGGCTACACCTTC
TRBJ2-3 | - | TRBD1 | TRBV7-2 | CASSQQQGASDTQYF | TGTGCCAGCAGCCAACAACAGGGGGCCTCAGATACGCAGTATTTT
TRBJ1-2 | - | TRBD1 | TRBV19 | CASSSFQGANYGYTF | TGTGCCAGTAGTAGTTTCCAGGGGGCAAACTATGGCTACACCTTC
TRBJ1-1 | - | - | TRBV19 | CASTRGGQSNTEAFF | TGTGCCAGTACCCGGGGAGGACAATCGAACACTGAAGCTTTCTTT
TRBJ1-2 | - | - | TRBV28 | CASSPGLGSYGYTF | TGTGCCAGCAGCCCAGGGTTGGGGAGCTATGGCTACACCTTC
TRBJ2-7 | - | TRBD1 | TRBV7-2 | CASSLGQGAYEQYF | TGTGCCAGCAGCTTAGGACAGGGGGCATACGAGCAGTACTTC
TRBJ1-2 | - | - | TRBV28 | CASIRRQPPYGYTF | TGTGCCAGCATTCGACGACAGCCCCCCTATGGCTACACCTTC
TRBJ1-5 | - | TRBD1 | TRBV4-2 | CASSQQTGGNLPQHF | TGTGCCAGCAGCCAGCAAACAGGGGGCAATTTGCCCCAGCATTTT
TRBJ2-3 | - | TRBD2 | TRBV5-1 | CASSLDSGGADTQYF | TGCGCCAGCAGCTTGGACAGCGGGGGTGCAGATACGCAGTATTTT
TRBJ2-3 | - | TRBD1 | TRBV4-1 | CASSQLMSGQGADTQYF | TGCGCCAGCAGCCAATTAATGTCGGGACAGGGAGCAGATACGCAGTATTTT
TRBJ2-7 | - | - | TRBV20-1 | CSATVVSEQYF | TGCAGTGCAACTGTGGTGAGCGAGCAGTACTTC
TRBJ1-6 | - | - | TRBV5-8 | CASSLVGSSRKSPLHF | TGTGCCAGCAGCTTGGTCGGGTCCTCGCGGAAGTCACCCCTCCACTTT
TRBJ2-5 | - | TRBD2 | TRBV10-3 | CAISDSKRGGQETQYF | TGTGCCATCAGTGACTCCAAGCGGGGGGGACAAGAGACCCAGTACTTC
TRBJ1-5 | few | - | TRBV6-1 | CASSESVVGSYNQPQHF | TGTGCCAGCAGTGAATCAGTGGTGGGGTCTTACAATCAGCCCCAGCATTTT
TRBJ1-5 | - | - | TRBV2 | CASNSELNSNQPQHF | TGTGCCAGCAATTCAGAACTAAATAGCAATCAGCCCCAGCATTTT
TRBJ1-2 | - | TRBD1 | TRBV28 | CASTSGQQSYGYTF | TGTGCCAGCACATCGGGACAGCAAAGCTATGGCTACACCTTC
TRBJ2-1 | - | - | TRBV12-3/TRBV12-4 | CASSLALSNEQFF | TGTGCCAGCAGCCTGGCGTTGAGCAATGAGCAGTTCTTC
TRBJ2-2 | - | TRBD1 | TRBV30 | CAWKQGWDTGELFF | TGTGCCTGGAAACAGGGGTGGGACACCGGGGAGCTGTTTTTT
TRBJ1-2 | - | TRBD1 | TRBV11-3 | CASSHLAGTAYGYTF | TGTGCCAGCAGCCACCTCGCCGGGACAGCCTATGGCTACACCTTC
TRBJ1-1 | - | - | TRBV5-1 | CASSAGHLALTEAFF | TGCGCCAGCAGCGCGGGACATCTCGCGCTCACTGAAGCTTTCTTT
TRBJ1-1 | few | - | TRBV7-9 | CASSLQGNTEAFF | TGTGCCAGCAGCTTACAGGGGAACACTGAAGCTTTCTTT
TRBJ2-7 | - | - | TRBV15 | CATSSPEWSEQYF | TGTGCCACCAGCTCGCCTGAATGGTCCGAGCAGTACTTC
TRBJ2-7 | once | - | TRBV7-9 | CASSSWASSYEQYF | TGTGCCAGCAGCTCCTGGGCCAGCTCCTACGAGCAGTACTTC
TRBJ2-3 | - | TRBD1 | TRBV28 | CASRPGQGGTQYF | TGTGCCAGCAGGCCCGGACAGGGAGGTACGCAGTATTTT
TRBJ1-1 | few | - | TRBV11-2 | CASSLDLGPEAFF | TGTGCCAGCAGCTTAGATCTCGGACCCGAAGCTTTCTTT
TRBJ2-7 | - | - | TRBV18 | CASSRSPGGLNYEQYF | TGTGCCAGCTCACGAAGCCCAGGGGGACTAAACTACGAGCAGTACTTC
TRBJ1-2 | - | - | TRBV6-4 | CASSDGANYGYTF | TGTGCCAGCAGTGACGGGGCTAACTATGGCTACACCTTC
TRBJ2-5 | once | - | TRBV5-1 | CASSSGPPQETQYF | TGCGCCAGCAGCTCGGGACCACCCCAAGAGACCCAGTACTTC
TRBJ2-1 | few | - | TRBV6-4 | CASSRTRDHEQFF | TGTGCCAGCAGCCGGACACGGGACCATGAGCAGTTCTTC
TRBJ2-5 | - | TRBD2 | TRBV4-2 | CASSQDPGSGGQETQYF | TGTGCCAGCAGCCAAGATCCTGGTAGCGGGGGGCAAGAGACCCAGTACTTC
TRBJ2-3 | - | - | TRBV7-6 | CASSLVWSSTDTQYF | TGTGCCAGCAGCTTAGTATGGTCTAGCACAGATACGCAGTATTTT
TRBJ2-7 | once | TRBD1 | TRBV3-1/TRBV3-2 | CASSRGTGFDF | TGTGCCAGCAGCCGCGGGACAGGGTTCGACTTC
TRBJ2-5 | - | TRBD1 | TRBV19 | CASSLRDRGGETQYF | TGTGCCAGTAGTCTCCGGGACAGGGGAGGAGAGACCCAGTACTTC
TRBJ1-6 | - | TRBD1 | TRBV5-1 | CASSLGQGSSPLHF | TGCGCCAGCAGCCTCGGACAGGGGTCTTCACCCCTCCACTTT
TRBJ1-4 | - | TRBD1 | TRBV4-1 | CASSLQTQKGTGATNEKLFF | TGCGCCAGCAGCCTCCAAACCCAGAAAGGGACAGGGGCAACTAATGAAAAACTGTTTTTT
TRBJ2-3 | many | - | TRBV7-2 | CASTVGGGGTDTQYF | TGTGCCAGCACCGTAGGGGGAGGAGGCACAGATACGCAGTATTTT
TRBJ1-1 | - | - | TRBV7-9 | CASSVYNGPVTEAFF | TGTGCCAGCAGCGTCTATAACGGCCCGGTCACTGAAGCTTTCTTT
TRBJ2-7 | - | - | TRBV6-5 | CASSYYQTGRYEQYF | TGTGCCAGCAGTTACTATCAGACAGGGAGGTACGAGCAGTACTTC
TRBJ2-3 | - | - | TRBV6-1 | CASSDFGQSTDTQYF | TGTGCCAGCAGTGATTTCGGACAGAGCACAGATACGCAGTATTTT
TRBJ1-3 | once | TRBD1 | TRBV3-1/TRBV3-2 | CASSQAGTGVNTIYF | TGTGCCAGCAGCCAAGCCGGGACAGGGGTGAACACCATATATTTT
TRBJ2-1 | once | - | TRBV24-1 | CATSDYGGSYNEQFF | TGTGCCACCAGTGATTATGGGGGGTCCTACAATGAGCAGTTCTTC
TRBJ1-1 | - | - | TRBV7-8 | CASSLGQNTEAFF | TGTGCCAGCAGCTTGGGGCAGAACACTGAAGCTTTCTTT
TRBJ2-7 | - | - | TRBV5-1 | CASSYMGASGEQYF | TGCGCCAGCAGCTACATGGGGGCTTCGGGCGAGCAGTACTTC
TRBJ1-6 | few | TRBD1 | TRBV6-2/TRBV6-3 | CASSPSTGLNSPLHF | TGTGCCAGCAGTCCCTCGACAGGGCTAAATTCACCCCTCCACTTT
TRBJ1-1 | - | TRBD1 | TRBV11-1 | CASSLTGDRGYTEAFF | TGTGCCAGCAGCTTAACCGGGGACAGGGGTTACACTGAAGCTTTCTTT
TRBJ2-1 | - | - | TRBV7-3 | CASSFGGTYNEQFF | TGTGCCAGCAGCTTCGGGGGAACCTACAATGAGCAGTTCTTC
TRBJ1-6 | - | - | TRBV7-2 | CASSLHGTVGSPLHF | TGTGCCAGCAGCCTGCACGGGACGGTCGGTTCACCCCTCCACTTT
TRBJ1-2 | - | - | TRBV2 | CASSITNYGYTF | TGTGCCAGCAGCATTACTAACTATGGCTACACCTTC
TRBJ1-2 | - | - | TRBV28 | CASSPPSGILGYTF | TGTGCCAGCAGTCCTCCCTCAGGGATCTTGGGCTACACCTTC
TRBJ2-3 | - | - | TRBV28 | CASSPGGSPSYTQYF | TGTGCCAGCTCCCCGGGGGGCTCACCCTCTTATACGCAGTATTTT
TRBJ1-2 | - | TRBD1 | TRBV10-2 | CASSAFSGTGEIGYTF | TGCGCCAGCAGTGCCTTCTCCGGGACAGGGGAGATTGGCTACACCTTC
TRBJ1-4 | - | - | TRBV7-3 | CASSFMREKLFF | TGTGCCAGCAGCTTTATGCGGGAAAAACTGTTTTTT
TRBJ2-2 | - | - | TRBV7-8 | CASSLGVAVNTGELFF | TGTGCCAGCAGCTTAGGAGTCGCAGTGAACACCGGGGAGCTGTTTTTT